This T cell receptor beta chain was documented in a study of control samples from healthy donors and cancer patients. Produced via immunoSEQ multiplex PCR; TCRdb's table is partial and in-frame only. The sample records fewer than 95,000 clones, roughly nine tenths being singletons. Germline values: CDR1 MNHEY, CDR2 SVGAGI. Trimming stripped 6 bases from V and 1 base from J, with 12 bases between. There are 14 residues in the CDR3. The chain has TRBV6-5 and TRBJ1-1, with unresolved D. Sequenced sample: blood. The sequence was collected from a man between 25 and 39 years old in good health. CDR3 sequence (DNA): TGTGCCAGCAGCTCCCTTGGGCAGAACACTGAAGCTTTCTTT. Translating gives CASSSLGQNTEAFF.